A selection of T cell receptor beta chains follows, all from one sample in a study of blood T cell repertoires in COVID-19. TCRdb's copy holds only in-frame clones and misses some; the assay was immunoSEQ multiplex PCR. Of about 250,000 clones in the sample, approximately 92% were seen once. The sequencing sample was made of PBMCs or T cells enriched from blood (not recorded which). Receptors originate from a woman aged 18-29 years who had recovered from COVID-19. The CDR3 runs from the conserved cysteine through the conserved F or W. The D gene is left open where the match is weak. The size entry is marked missing in some rows and otherwise reads once, few, many or a size class.

>TRBV9|18|TRBD2|TRBJ2-3|.
TGTGCCAGCAGCGTAGGTAGCGGGGGGGCCTTAAGCACAGATACGCAGTATTTT
CASSVGSGGALSTDTQYF
>TRBV4-1|13|.|TRBJ1-5|.
TGCGCCAGCAGCCCCCTTGCGGATCAGCCCCAGCATTTT
CASSPLADQPQHF
>TRBV5-1|14|TRBD2|TRBJ2-7|.
TGCGCCAGCAGCTTTGCGGGGGGCGCCTACGAGCAGTACTTC
CASSFAGGAYEQYF
>TRBV6-2/TRBV6-3|15|TRBD2|TRBJ2-3|once
TGTGCCAGCAGTGGTAGCGGGGCATTCACAGATACGCAGTATTTT
CASSGSGAFTDTQYF
>TRBV2|15|TRBD1|TRBJ2-5|.
TGTGCCAGCCGATACCTGACAGGGTATCAAGAGACCCAGTACTTC
CASRYLTGYQETQYF
>TRBV7-6|16|TRBD2|TRBJ2-3|.
TGTGCCAGCAGCTTTGAGGCGGGGGGGGACCGGGATACGCAGTATTTT
CASSFEAGGDRDTQYF
>TRBV5-4|13|.|TRBJ2-3|.
TGTGCCAGCAGCGCCGAGACAGCGGATACGCAGTATTTT
CASSAETADTQYF
>TRBV5-4|15|TRBD1|TRBJ1-2|.
TGTGCCAGCAGCTCCTCATGGGACAGTCGGGGCGGCTACACCTTC
CASSSSWDSRGGYTF
>TRBV30|12|.|TRBJ2-6|.
TGTGCCTGGAGTCATGGGGCCAACGTCCTGACTTTC
CAWSHGANVLTF
>TRBV7-9|17|TRBD2|TRBJ2-1|.
TGTGCCAGCAGCTTTACTTTAGCGGGGGGGAACTCCAATGAGCAGTTCTTC
CASSFTLAGGNSNEQFF
>TRBV7-8|16|.|TRBJ2-2|.
TGTGCCAGCAGCCCCCGGGACACTGCGAACACCGGGGAGCTGTTTTTT
CASSPRDTANTGELFF
>TRBV27|16|.|TRBJ2-7|few
TGTGCCAGCAGTTTCGCCCCAGGGGCAACCCGAGACGAGCAGTACTTC
CASSFAPGATRDEQYF
>TRBV19|15|TRBD1|TRBJ1-1|.
TGTGCCAGTATGTTTGTTACAGGGGTGAACACTGAAGCTTTCTTT
CASMFVTGVNTEAFF
>TRBV3-1/TRBV3-2|16|TRBD2|TRBJ2-1|.
TGTGCCAGCAGCCAAGGGACTAGCGGGGGGGCCCATGAGCAGTTCTTC
CASSQGTSGGAHEQFF
>TRBV6-5|13|.|TRBJ1-3|.
TGTGCCAGCACCCGGACTGCTGGAAACACCATATATTTT
CASTRTAGNTIYF
>TRBV3-1/TRBV3-2|13|.|TRBJ2-1|.
TGTGCCAGCAGCCAAATATCCTACAATGAGCAGTTCTTC
CASSQISYNEQFF
>TRBV7-3|15|TRBD2|TRBJ2-1|.
TGTGCCAGCAGCACTAGCGGGGGGTTATACAATGAGCAGTTCTTC
CASSTSGGLYNEQFF
>TRBV3-1/TRBV3-2|16|TRBD2|TRBJ2-1|.
TGTGCCAGCAGCCAAGAGGACGGGGGGGCCGGGAATGAGCAGTTCTTC
CASSQEDGGAGNEQFF
>TRBV19|15|.|TRBJ1-3|.
TGTGCCAGTAGTATTCTCGGTGCTCTGGGAAACACCATATATTTT
CASSILGALGNTIYF
>TRBV19|15|.|TRBJ1-2|once
TGTGCCAGTAGTATATTGGCAGGGGTCGACTATGGCTACACCTTC
CASSILAGVDYGYTF
>TRBV7-9|13|.|TRBJ1-1|.
TGTGCCAGCAAGTTGGAAGCGAACACTGAAGCTTTCTTT
CASKLEANTEAFF
>TRBV21-1|14|.|TRBJ2-7|.
TGTGCCAGCAGCCCCGCCGGACAGGACTACGAGCAGTACTTC
CASSPAGQDYEQYF
>TRBV18|13|TRBD1|TRBJ2-1|.
TGTGCCAGCTCACCGGACAGGGACAATGAGCAGTTCTTC
CASSPDRDNEQFF
>TRBV7-2|15|TRBD2|TRBJ2-1|.
TGTGCCAGCAGCTTGGGTAGCGGGGGGCTCAATGAGCAGTTCTTC
CASSLGSGGLNEQFF
>TRBV2|14|.|TRBJ1-5|.
TGTGCCACATCGACCCGACAGAGCGATCAGCCCCAGCATTTT
CATSTRQSDQPQHF
>TRBV12-3/TRBV12-4|11|.|TRBJ1-1|few
TGTGCCAGCAGCCTTCAGGGGTTGGCTTTCTTT
CASSLQGLAFF
>TRBV19|13|.|TRBJ1-1|.
TGTGCCAGTAGGAGGGCAGGGAACACTGAAGCTTTCTTT
CASRRAGNTEAFF
>TRBV14|16|.|TRBJ1-1|.
TGTGCCAGCAGCCAGTGGGAGAACAGGGCGAACACTGAAGCTTTCTTT
CASSQWENRANTEAFF
>TRBV7-7|20|TRBD1|TRBJ1-5|.
TGTGCTAGCAGCCCAGGAGGAGACAGGGGGGGCCCATATAGCAATCAGCCCCAGCATTTT
CASSPGGDRGGPYSNQPQHF
>TRBV6-5|14|.|TRBJ1-5|.
TGTGCCAGCAGCTACCTCGGGGTGGATCAGCCCCAGCATTTT
CASSYLGVDQPQHF
>TRBV12-5|13|TRBD1|TRBJ1-2|once
TGTGCTAGTGGTCCCGGACAGGGATGGGGCTACACCTTC
CASGPGQGWGYTF
>TRBV6-5|13|.|TRBJ1-4|.
TGTGCCAGCAGTTACCTAGTCGGGGAAAAACTGTTTTTT
CASSYLVGEKLFF
>TRBV2|15|.|TRBJ2-3|.
TGTGCCAGCAGTGATGCAGGGGTCGGCGCAGATACGCAGTATTTT
CASSDAGVGADTQYF
>TRBV3-1/TRBV3-2|12|.|TRBJ1-1|.
TGTGCCAGCAGCCACGGGGTTACTGAAGCTTTCTTT
CASSHGVTEAFF
>TRBV2|14|.|TRBJ1-2|.
TGTGCCAGCGTCGGCGTTAGCACCGTCGGCGGCTACACCTTC
CASVGVSTVGGYTF
>TRBV15|16|TRBD1|TRBJ1-2|once
TGTGCCACCAGCGCAGGGACAGAAGCTAGCGTCTATGGCTACACCTTC
CATSAGTEASVYGYTF
>TRBV18|16|.|TRBJ1-2|few
TGTGCCAGCTCAAAGGGGCCAAGCTTTTCTAACTATGGCTACACCTTC
CASSKGPSFSNYGYTF
>TRBV27|13|.|TRBJ1-6|.
TGTGCCAGCAGTTTGACCCCGGCGCGGTGGCTCCACTTT
CASSLTPARWLHF
>TRBV14|14|.|TRBJ1-5|.
TGTGCCAGCAGCCTAGGGGGGGGCGTAGGGCCCCAGCATTTT
CASSLGGGVGPQHF
>TRBV14|16|.|TRBJ1-2|.
TGTGCCAGCAGCCAAGATCTGGGCGCAGCTAACTATGGCTACACCTTC
CASSQDLGAANYGYTF
>TRBV6-1|15|.|TRBJ1-5|.
TGTGCCAGCAGTGAAGCAGGGGCTAGCAATCAGCCCCAGCATTTT
CASSEAGASNQPQHF
>TRBV27|15|TRBD1|TRBJ1-4|.
TGTGCCAGCAGTTTACGGGGGACAGGGAGTGAAAAACTGTTTTTT
CASSLRGTGSEKLFF
>TRBV9|13|.|TRBJ2-3|once
TGTGCCAGCAGCGTAGACTTTTCAGATACGCAGTATTTT
CASSVDFSDTQYF
>TRBV4-1|13|.|TRBJ1-1|.
TGCGCCAGCAGCCCCTTAGCTTTAACTGAAGCTTTCTTT
CASSPLALTEAFF
>TRBV28|18|.|TRBJ2-3|.
TGTGCCAGCAGTGGCCCCTCTACGGGGGATACCTACACAGATACGCAGTATTTT
CASSGPSTGDTYTDTQYF
>TRBV2|16|TRBD1|TRBJ2-7|.
TGTGCCAGCAGTGTGGGACAGGCCCCCCCAAGCGAAGAGCAGTACTTC
CASSVGQAPPSEEQYF
>TRBV18|14|TRBD1|TRBJ2-7|.
TGTGCCAGCTCAAGCGACAGGGGAACCTACGAGCAGTACTTC
CASSSDRGTYEQYF